The 13 T cell receptor beta chains in this list originate from one sample, sequenced in a study of blood T cell repertoires in COVID-19. This table comes from immunoSEQ multiplex PCR, and its TCRdb copy is limited to in-frame clones, with some not included. The table has under 300,000 clones, roughly 90% seen once; the top ten hold around 1.9%. Material for sequencing was PBMCs or T cells enriched from blood (not recorded which). The receptors were gathered from a woman aged 60 to 75 who had recovered from COVID-19.

The chain carries TRBV28 and TRBJ2-1; TRBD1 matches at 9 bases. The V gene's germline CDR1 is MDHEN and CDR2 SYDVKM. The V gene end was trimmed by 5 bases and the J gene end by 3 bases; junction bases not matched to a gene: 8. The CDR3 is 16 residues long. The CDR3 nucleotides are TGTGCCAGCAGTCGAGCACAGGGGGCGGTCTACAATGAGCAGTTCTTC. This sequence encodes CASSRAQGAVYNEQFF.

The chain combines TRBV6-1 with TRBJ2-1; perhaps TRBD1 as D (6 bases). V was trimmed by 3 bases and J by 8 bases, leaving 23 bases between them. CDR3 size: 17 residues. Germline loops: CDR1 MNHNS, CDR2 SASEGT. CDR3 loop: CASSDNHRVAAFDEQFF. DNA of the CDR3: TGTGCCAGCAGTGATAATCACAGGGTGGCCGCGTTCGATGAGCAGTTCTTC.

The chain recombines TRBV2 with TRBJ2-7; D gene uncertain. The CDR3 sequence is 12 residues long. V lost 10 bases to trimming and J lost 5 bases, with 15 bases between them. Germline V gives CDR1 SNHLY, CDR2 FYNNEI. CDR3 amino acids: CATWLGFDEQYF. CDR3 DNA: TGTGCCACCTGGCTAGGATTTGACGAGCAGTACTTC.

The chain combines TRBV2 with TRBJ1-2; D perhaps matches TRBD1 (6 bases). The germline V gene has CDR1 SNHLY and CDR2 FYNNEI. Deletions cut 6 bases from V and 3 bases from J, with 17 bases between. The CDR3 is made up of 15 amino acids. The CDR3 sequence: CASSPEYQGYYGYTF. DNA of the CDR3: TGTGCCAGCAGCCCTGAATATCAGGGGTACTATGGCTACACCTTC.

The chain employs TRBV16 and TRBJ1-2, with 8 bases identical to TRBD1. V gave up 4 bases and J gave up 2 bases; unmatched junction bases: 9. From germline, CDR1 is KGHSY and CDR2 FQNENV. The CDR3 has 16 residues. CDR3 sequence reads: CASSPLGQGRNYGYTF. The CDR3 DNA reads as TGTGCCAGCAGCCCCCTAGGACAGGGCCGCAACTATGGCTACACCTTC.

The rearrangement uses TRBV28 and TRBJ1-5; D is unclear. The V gene's germline CDR1 is MDHEN and CDR2 SYDVKM. Between the trimmed V and J ends, which lost 5 bases and 5 bases, there was a span of 16 bases. The CDR3 is 15 amino acids. The CDR3 bases are TGTGCCAGCAGTCTCCCGACCGGGGTAGATCAGCCCCAGCATTTT. Its translation is CASSLPTGVDQPQHF.

CDR3 sequence reads: CASRLSGGEKLFF. The CDR3 DNA sequence: TGTGCCAGCCGACTGTCAGGGGGTGAAAAACTGTTTTTT. The chain couples TRBV27 to TRBJ1-4; 7 positions match TRBD1. J gave up 7 bases and V 8 bases, and 7 bases lay outside the gene matches. The CDR3 is 13 amino acids. Germline CDR1 is MNHEY and CDR2 is SMNVEV (reference sequence). The variable domain in full, completed from reference TRBV27 and TRBJ1-4, reads EAQVTQNPRYLITVTGKKLTVTCSQNMNHEYMSWYRQDPGLGLRQIYYSMNVEVTDKGDVPEGYKVSRKEKRNFPLILESPSPNQTSLYFCASRLSGGEKLFFGSGTQLSVL.

This rearrangement joins TRBV7-8 to TRBJ2-7, with 9 positions matching TRBD2. V shed 2 bases, J shed 3 bases, and the junction held 2 bases outside the gene matches. CDR1 is SGHVS and CDR2 is FQNEAQ in the germline V gene. The CDR3 spans 14 residues. The CDR3 DNA is TGTGCCAGCAGCTTACCGACTAGCGGCTACGAGCAGTACTTC. Translating gives CASSLPTSGYEQYF.

The J gene is TRBJ1-2, the V gene TRBV6-5; possibly TRBD1 for D (5 bases). The V gene's germline CDR1 is MNHEY and CDR2 SVGAGI. This CDR3 comprises 14 residues. V gave up 6 bases and J gave up 2 bases, with 13 bases separating them. This CDR3 is CASRAGGINYGYTF. The CDR3 nucleotides are TGTGCCAGCAGGGCGGGGGGGATCAACTATGGCTACACCTTC.

V and J are TRBV28 and TRBJ1-6; D ambiguous. CDR1 is MDHEN and CDR2 is SYDVKM in the germline V gene. Trimming took 4 bases from V and 10 from J, leaving 5 bases between them. There are 11 residues in the CDR3. This CDR3 is CASSYPSPLHF. In nucleotides, the CDR3 is TGTGCCAGCAGTTATCCATCACCCCTCCACTTT.

The V gene is TRBV10-1, the J gene TRBJ2-3; 12 bases line up with TRBD2. In germline, CDR1 is WNHNN, CDR2 SYGVQD (reference sequence). The CDR3 length is 15 residues. Trimming removed 5 bases from V and 3 bases from J; junction bases left unmatched: 3. CDR3 coding DNA: TGCGCCAGCAGTCGGACTAGCGGGGAAACAGATACGCAGTATTTT. Translating it yields CASSRTSGETDTQYF.

In the case of this clone: The same CDR3 also results from other DNA sequences found in this sample. This chain uses TRBV5-1 with TRBJ2-5, with D possibly matching TRBD1 (6 bases). There are 14 residues in the CDR3. The germline gives CDR1 SGHRS, CDR2 YFSETQ. V was shortened by 2 bases and J by 3 bases, with 11 bases between the two germline ends. The CDR3 DNA reads as TGCGCCAGCAGCTTAGCAGGGGTGGAAGAGACCCAGTACTTC. Its translation: CASSLAGVEETQYF.

The chain is built from TRBV6-5 and TRBJ1-6; 10 bases match TRBD1. The CDR3 extends over 15 amino acids. V trimming: 0 bases; J trimming: 12 bases; junction bases outside the gene matches: 5. Germline lookup yields CDR1 MNHEY and CDR2 SVGAGI. CDR3: CASSYSDRGARPLHF. CDR3 DNA sequence: TGTGCCAGCAGTTACTCGGACAGGGGGGCCAGACCCCTCCACTTT.